These 24 T cell receptor beta chains were sequenced from one sample in a study of blood T cell repertoires in COVID-19. Sequencing was performed with immunoSEQ multiplex PCR; in TCRdb, only in-frame clones are kept and a portion is missing. Seen here are 100,000 to 150,000 clones, approximately 85% observed once, and the top ten hold about 17%. The specimen was peripheral blood. The source is a man aged 30 to 39 with COVID-19, enrolled during active disease.

The rearrangement uses TRBV11-2 and TRBJ2-4, with TRBD2 identical over 9 bases. Germline V gene data show CDR1 as SGHAT and CDR2 as FQNNGV. The CDR3 runs to 17 residues. J gave up 5 bases and V 0 bases, and 8 bases lay outside the gene matches. CDR3 in DNA: TGTGCCAGCAGCTTAGAGGTATCCAGACTAGCGGAAAACATTCAGTACTTC. Amino acid sequence: CASSLEVSRLAENIQYF.

The gene calls are TRBV7-2 and TRBJ2-6, with D hard to call. Between the trimmed V and J ends, which lost 1 base and 0 bases, there was a span of 4 bases. CDR3 length equals 15 residues. CDR1 SGHTA and CDR2 FQGNSA come from the germline V gene. CDR3 DNA: TGTGCCAGCAGCTTAGTATCCTCTGGGGCCAACGTCCTGACTTTC. This codes for CASSLVSSGANVLTF.

This clone has a single count. The rearrangement joins TRBV24-1 to TRBJ1-1; perhaps TRBD1 as D (6 bases). The CDR3 sequence is 15 residues long. The germline V gene encodes CDR1 KGHDR and CDR2 SFDVKD. Between the trimmed V and J ends, which lost 7 bases and 0 bases, there was a span of 14 bases. The CDR3 sequence is CATRPSRGLNTEAFF. Here the CDR3 DNA reads TGTGCCACCAGGCCCTCCAGGGGTCTGAACACTGAAGCTTTCTTT.

This clone has a handful of counts. The J gene is TRBJ1-5, the V gene TRBV19; 7 bases line up with TRBD1. V shed 5 bases and J 4 bases; nucleotides not matched to a gene: 8. This CDR3 comprises 15 residues. Germline CDR1 LNHDA, CDR2 SQIVND (reference sequence). The chain's CDR3 is CASSSRGPGNQPQHF. The CDR3 DNA reads TGTGCCAGTAGTTCTAGGGGGCCCGGGAATCAGCCCCAGCATTTT.

The CDR3 loop is CASSSPGSGAPGELFF. CDR3 bases: TGTGCCAGCAGCTCCCCGGGTAGCGGGGCGCCCGGGGAGCTGTTTTTT. This chain links TRBV7-8 with TRBJ2-2, with TRBD2 matching 8 bases. This CDR3 is 16 amino acids long. CDR1 is SGHVS, CDR2 FQNEAQ, per germline. With 4 bases clipped from V and 6 bases from J, the junction kept 10 bases outside the gene matches. The full variable domain, in which reference TRBV7-8 and TRBJ2-2 provide the parts outside the CDR3, is GAGVSQSPRYKVAKRGQDVALRCDPISGHVSLFWYQQALGQGPEFLTYFQNEAQLDKSGLPSDRFFAERPEGSVSTLKIQRTQQEDSAVYLCASSSPGSGAPGELFFGEGSRLTVL.

CDR3 residues: CASSQSGRRDNEQFF. CDR3 nucleotides: TGTGCCAGCAGCCAATCGGGACGGAGGGATAATGAGCAGTTCTTC. This sequence joins TRBV11-1 and TRBJ2-1; possible D gene TRBD2, 6 bases. V was pared by 5 bases and J by 7 bases, with 18 bases between. Germline assignment: CDR1 SGHAT and CDR2 FQDESV (reference sequence). The CDR3 is 15 residues long.

V and J are TRBV5-6 and TRBJ2-2; tentative D call: TRBD2 (5 bases). The CDR3 consists of 13 residues. Germline CDR1 SGHDT, CDR2 YYEEEE. V was trimmed by 0 bases and J by 6 bases, leaving 6 bases between them. As DNA, the CDR3 is TGTGCCAGCAGCTTGGGGGGAGCCGGGGAGCTGTTTTTT. Its protein is CASSLGGAGELFF. Full variable domain (missing parts from reference TRBV5-6 and TRBJ2-2): DAGVTQSPTHLIKTRGQQVTLRCSPKSGHDTVSWYQQALGQGPQFIFQYYEEEERQRGNFPDRFSGHQFPNYSSELNVNALLLGDSALYLCASSLGGAGELFFGEGSRLTVL.

The CDR3 DNA is TGTGCCAGCACTCAGGGATTTAACTATGGCTACACCTTC. Amino acids: CASTQGFNYGYTF. The chain carries TRBV12-3 or TRBV12-4 and TRBJ1-2; weak D call: TRBD1 (5 bases). V was pared by 7 bases and J by 1 base, with 10 bases between. The CDR3 has 13 residues.

This clone was observed a handful of times. J is TRBJ2-3 and V is TRBV10-1, with 8 bases lining up with TRBD1. Looked up from germline, CDR1 is WNHNN and CDR2 is SYGVQD (reference sequence). The CDR3 has 15 residues. After removal of 2 bases from V and 4 bases from J, the junction contained 5 bases not matched to a gene. In DNA form, the CDR3 reads TGCGCCAGCAGTGAGGGAACACAGGGGGCAGATACGCAGTATTTT. It translates to CASSEGTQGADTQYF.

The chain uses TRBV12-3 or TRBV12-4 and TRBJ1-5, with unresolved D. The V gene lost 1 base and the J gene lost 3 bases, with 4 bases spanning the gap. The CDR3 spans 13 residues. CDR3 amino acids: CASSLGANQPQHF. The CDR3 DNA reads TGTGCCAGCAGTTTAGGGGCCAATCAGCCCCAGCATTTT.

The rearrangement joins TRBV28 to TRBJ2-3, with 10 nucleotides matching TRBD2. J gave up 1 base and V 6 bases, and 13 bases lay outside the gene matches. CDR1 MDHEN and CDR2 SYDVKM come from the germline V gene. The CDR3 is 18 residues long. Here the CDR3 reads CASSSLAGRGRGTDTQYF. The CDR3 DNA reads TGTGCCAGCAGCTCACTAGCGGGAAGGGGGAGGGGCACAGATACGCAGTATTTT.

CDR3 bases: TGTGCCTGGAGGAGGGGACAGGGGGTGACCTACGAGCAGTACTTC. This translates into CAWRRGQGVTYEQYF. The genes are TRBV30 and TRBJ2-7; 11 bases fit TRBD1. The length of the CDR3 is 15 residues. Germline V CDR1 and CDR2: GTSNPN, SVGIG (reference sequence). V was pared by 3 bases and J by 2 bases, with 6 bases of the junction left unmatched.

The chain is built from TRBV11-3 and TRBJ1-1; D is undetermined. The CDR3 is made up of 14 amino acids. Germline V lookup: CDR1 SGHNT, CDR2 YENEEA. V lost 0 bases and J 5 bases, leaving 10 bases between the germline ends. CDR3 amino acids: CASSLDKATTEAFF. The CDR3 nucleotides are TGTGCCAGCAGCTTAGACAAGGCGACAACTGAAGCTTTCTTT.

The chain couples TRBV2 to TRBJ2-2; D is ambiguous. Germline CDR1 is SNHLY and CDR2 is FYNNEI. Trimming removed 5 bases from V and 1 base from J, with 14 bases in between. The CDR3 is 16 residues long. The CDR3 nucleotides read TGTGCCAGCAGTACCAACGGCGGATTGAACACCGGGGAGCTGTTTTTT. Its translation: CASSTNGGLNTGELFF.

This chain joins TRBV11-2 and TRBJ2-1; 14 bases agree with TRBD2. The CDR3 length is 18 residues. Germline assignment: CDR1 SGHAT and CDR2 FQNNGV. V dropped 5 bases and J dropped 5; count of bases not matched to a gene: 11. Here the CDR3 DNA reads TGTGCCAGCAGCCTCGGACTAGCGGGGGGCTCTTTGAACAATGAGCAGTTCTTC. Protein: CASSLGLAGGSLNNEQFF.

This chain links TRBV28 with TRBJ2-5; 10 nucleotides match TRBD1. V trimming: 10 bases; J trimming: 6 bases; junction bases outside the gene matches: 14. CDR1 and CDR2 (germline): MDHEN, SYDVKM. This CDR3 is 15 amino acids long. CDR3 sequence: CATNRPGTGEKTQYF. Written as DNA, the CDR3 is TGTGCCACCAACCGACCCGGGACAGGGGAAAAGACCCAGTACTTC.

The chain employs TRBV10-2 and TRBJ1-5, with D tentatively TRBD1 (6 bases). The CDR3 consists of 14 residues. Deletions cut 8 bases from V and 2 bases from J, with 13 bases between. Germline-derived CDR1 and CDR2 are WSHSY and SAAADI. CDR3 loop: CASRPGHGNQPQHF. CDR3 bases: TGCGCCAGCCGGCCGGGACACGGCAATCAGCCCCAGCATTTT.

The V gene is TRBV5-1, the J gene TRBJ2-7; 7 bases fit TRBD1. The CDR3 extends over 14 amino acids. Germline trimming cut 4 bases from V and 3 bases from J; bases unmatched to any gene: 7. Germline-derived CDR1 and CDR2 are SGHRS and YFSETQ. CDR3 DNA sequence: TGCGCCAGCAGCATCGCTGACAGGGACTACGAGCAGTACTTC. Its protein is CASSIADRDYEQYF.

This chain connects TRBV6-5 to TRBJ2-1; a weak D match, TRBD2 (6 bases). V lost 5 bases, J lost 4 bases, and 12 bases lay in between. This CDR3 has 14 amino acids. The V gene's germline CDR1 is MNHEY and CDR2 SVGAGI. The CDR3: CASSRLGPYNEQFF. For the CDR3, the DNA is TGTGCCAGCAGTCGACTAGGGCCTTACAATGAGCAGTTCTTC.

As DNA, the CDR3 is TGCAGCGTTGGGGAGACGGGGGATTCGACCTACGAGCAGTACTTC. Protein sequence: CSVGETGDSTYEQYF. The gene calls are TRBV29-1 and TRBJ2-7, with a possible D match to TRBD2 (6 bases). The germline V and J ends were trimmed by 4 bases and 2 bases, with 18 bases remaining between them. The CDR3 length is 15 residues. CDR1 is SQVTM, CDR2 ANQGSEA, per germline.

DNA for the CDR3: TGTGCCAGCAGCCGACCAGCCCTAACAGACTACCTTAGCACAGATACGCAGTATTTT. Translation: CASSRPALTDYLSTDTQYF. This chain connects TRBV6-6 to TRBJ2-3; D might be TRBD2 (5 bases). There are 19 residues in the CDR3. The V end was cut by 6 bases, the J end by 0 bases, with 25 bases between. Germline loops: CDR1 MNHNY, CDR2 SVGAGI (reference sequence).

The chain carries TRBV5-4 and TRBJ2-2; 8 nucleotides match TRBD1. Germline CDR1 SGHNT, CDR2 YYREEE (reference sequence). V trimming: 0 bases; J trimming: 0 bases; junction bases outside the gene matches: 4. This CDR3 is built from 17 residues. This CDR3 reads CASSLELTGANTGELFF. The DNA for the CDR3 is TGTGCCAGCAGCTTGGAGTTGACAGGGGCGAACACCGGGGAGCTGTTTTTT.

The chain combines TRBV4-2 with TRBJ2-7; 10 bases are shared with TRBD1. The CDR3 covers 14 residues. V lost 6 bases, J lost 3 bases, and 5 bases stayed unmatched. Germline V gene data show CDR1 as LGHNA and CDR2 as YNFKEQ. In nucleotides, the CDR3 is TGTGCCAGCAGTCCGGGACAGGGGATCTACGAGCAGTACTTC. It encodes CASSPGQGIYEQYF.

This rearrangement joins TRBV4-3 to TRBJ1-4; D not resolved. V was cut by 0 bases and J by 8 bases, with 22 bases left in between. Germline V gives CDR1 LGHNA, CDR2 YSLEER. The CDR3 is made up of 18 amino acids. The CDR3 here is CASSQDPDLPIPGEKLFF. The CDR3 DNA is TGCGCCAGCAGCCAAGACCCCGACCTGCCGATACCGGGGGAAAAACTGTTTTTT.